The 9 T cell receptor beta chains below were found in one sample sequenced in a study of T cells after yellow fever vaccination. MiXCR, run by TCRdb on the 5' RACE reads, gives a single entry per CDR3 protein. The table lists hundreds of thousands of distinct CDR3 sequences, over 9% of them singletons. The starting material was PBMCs, obtained on the day of the yellow fever booster vaccination. The receptors here all came from a man aged 25-40 years who received the YFV17D yellow fever vaccine.

This clonotype was seen a handful of times. This chain links TRBV19 with TRBJ2-1; TRBD2 matches 7 bases. Trimming cost V 5 bases and J 7 bases; bases outside gene matches: 14. There are 16 residues in the CDR3. Germline CDR1 reads LNHDA; CDR2 reads SQIVND (reference sequence). The CDR3 bases are TGTGCCAGTAGTCAGAGGGAGCGGGGACCTTGGAATGAGCAGTTCTTC. Translating it yields CASSQRERGPWNEQFF.

This clonotype was detected a few times. This sequence joins TRBV9 and TRBJ2-7; a weak D match, TRBD2 (5 bases). Trimming shortened V by 3 bases and J by 7 bases, and 20 bases separated the two germline ends. This CDR3 is built from 15 residues. The germline V gene has CDR1 SGDLS and CDR2 YYNGEE. The CDR3 DNA is TGTGCCAGCAGCGCGTCAAGTCGGGCAGGAGGTGAGCAGTACTTC. It encodes CASSASSRAGGEQYF.

This clonotype has ten or more counts. This sequence joins TRBV7-2 and TRBJ2-5; 7 bases map to TRBD2. The CDR3 runs 15 residues. V lost 4 bases to trimming and J lost 0 bases; unmatched junction nucleotides: 5. The germline CDR1 and CDR2 sequences are SGHTA and FQGNSA. Here the CDR3 reads CASSYLGGYQETQYF. CDR3 in DNA: TGTGCCAGCAGCTACCTCGGGGGGTACCAAGAGACCCAGTACTTC.

The sample holds a few counts of this clonotype. V and J are TRBV5-5 and TRBJ2-3; D assignment may be TRBD1 or TRBD2 (5 bases each). V lost 2 bases, J lost 5 bases, and 9 bases lay in between. This CDR3 has 13 amino acids. The germline V gene encodes CDR1 SGHKS and CDR2 YYEKEE (reference sequence). CDR3 loop: CASSFGTEDTQYF. For the CDR3, the DNA is TGTGCCAGCAGCTTTGGGACCGAAGATACGCAGTATTTT.

V usage is TRBV7-2 and J usage is TRBJ2-7; D call uncertain. The CDR3 has 12 amino acids. The V end lost 2 bases, the J end lost 5 bases, and 7 bases lay between the germline ends. Germline-derived CDR1 and CDR2 are SGHTA and FQGNSA. CDR3 in DNA: TGTGCCAGCAGCTTAAGATATGACGAGCAGTACTTC. This encodes CASSLRYDEQYF.

The chain links TRBV25-1 to TRBJ2-5, with D unresolved. Looked up from germline, CDR1 is MGHDK and CDR2 is SYGVNS. The CDR3 contains 14 residues. Trimming took off 10 bases at V and 2 bases at J, with 17 bases between the two ends. The CDR3 loop reads CATSGPMGQETQYF. The CDR3 DNA reads TGTGCCACCTCCGGCCCGATGGGGCAAGAGACCCAGTACTTC.

The J gene is TRBJ2-7, the V gene TRBV28; 9 bases map to TRBD2. This CDR3 spans 15 amino acids. The trim removed 6 bases at V and 3 bases at J, leaving 9 bases unmatched. The germline gives CDR1 MDHEN, CDR2 SYDVKM. The CDR3 here is CASRSLAGVVYEQYF. For the CDR3, the DNA is TGTGCCAGCAGATCCTTAGCGGGAGTAGTCTACGAGCAGTACTTC.

The V and J genes are TRBV7-9 and TRBJ1-3, with a possible D match to TRBD1 (5 bases). Trimming took 5 bases from V and 3 from J, leaving 11 bases between them. In germline, CDR1 is SEHNR, CDR2 FQNEAQ (reference sequence). This CDR3 contains 14 residues. In DNA, the CDR3 is TGTGCCAGCAGCGACAGTCGCTTTGGAAACACCATATATTTT. Protein sequence: CASSDSRFGNTIYF. The entire variable domain, with the rest obtained from reference TRBV7-9 and TRBJ1-3, is as follows: DTGVSQNPRHKITKRGQNVTFRCDPISEHNRLYWYRQTLGQGPEFLTYFQNEAQLEKSRLLSDRFSAERPKGSFSTLEIQRTEQGDSAMYLCASSDSRFGNTIYFGEGSWLTVV.

The sample holds a few counts of this clonotype. The V gene is TRBV9, the J gene TRBJ1-2; perhaps TRBD1 as D (5 bases). V lost 2 bases and J 3 bases, leaving 11 bases between the germline ends. Germline-derived CDR1 and CDR2 are SGDLS and YYNGEE. The CDR3 has 14 residues. The CDR3 protein is CASSVGVGDYGYTF. The CDR3 DNA reads as TGTGCCAGCAGCGTGGGGGTTGGGGACTATGGCTACACCTTC.